This T cell receptor (beta chain) appears in the sequencing data of a study of shared clonotypes between healthy human individuals. Findings and caveats of the study: Clonotype sharing among donors was thought likely to change with sequencing depth.

The authors ran the assay at deep level. Sequencing was performed with immunoSEQ multiplex PCR; in TCRdb, only in-frame clones are kept and a portion is missing. The profile shows about 480,000 clones, 75% to 80% of them singletons. Details on this clone: The antigen is unknown.

Germline CDR1 LNHDA, CDR2 SQIVND (reference sequence). The CDR3 sequence is 14 residues long. With 5 bases removed from V and 1 base from J, the gap between germline ends came to 10 bases. The source of this sequence is a woman aged 35 to 49 in good health. Some clones in this sample may be carry-over from other donors' samples. Sequenced material: PBMCs. This rearrangement joins TRBV19 to TRBJ2-3; D might be TRBD2 (6 bases). The CDR3 region has the DNA TGTGCCAGTAGTGGAGGGGCGGGCACAGATACGCAGTATTTT. Protein: CASSGGAGTDTQYF. The variable domain in full, with the rest retrieved from reference TRBV19 and TRBJ2-3, is DGGITQSPKYLFRKEGQNVTLSCEQNLNHDAMYWYRQDPGQGLRLIYYSQIVNDFQKGDIAEGYSVSREKKESFPLTVTSAQKNPTAFYLCASSGGAGTDTQYFGPGTRLTVL.